Listed here are 12 T cell receptor beta chains from one sample, sequenced in a study of shared clonotypes between healthy human individuals. Naive CD8 cells comprised CD45RO-negative, CCR7-positively selected cells, excluding terminally differentiated effector memory CD45RA+ cells. Assay used: immunoSEQ multiplex PCR; TCRdb lists only in-frame clones, some missing. The sample includes hundreds of thousands of clones, 95% seen only once; the top ten take about 0.11%. Sequencing used naive CD8+ T cells sorted from blood. Receptors were obtained from a woman aged 25 to 39 in good health.

The chain links TRBV27 to TRBJ2-3; possible D gene TRBD2, 7 bases. The V and J ends lost 6 bases and 4 bases respectively, with 20 bases between them. Germline V lookup: CDR1 MNHEY, CDR2 SMNVEV (reference sequence). This CDR3 is 16 amino acids long. The CDR3 is CASSAGGGAVADTQYF. CDR3 nucleotides: TGTGCCAGCAGCGCCGGTGGGGGGGCGGTGGCAGATACGCAGTATTTT.

With regard to this clone: Other DNA sequences in this specimen translate into the identical CDR3. The gene calls are TRBV6-5 and TRBJ2-7, with 11 positions matching TRBD2. From germline, CDR1 is MNHEY and CDR2 SVGAGI. Trimming removed 5 bases from V and 4 bases from J; junction bases left unmatched: 4. The CDR3 has 14 amino acids. CDR3 in DNA: TGTGCCAGCAGTCCAGGGACTAGCGGATACGAGCAGTACTTC. Its protein is CASSPGTSGYEQYF.

J is TRBJ2-7 and V is TRBV29-1; the match to TRBD1 covers 7 bases. Germline CDR1 reads SQVTM; CDR2 reads ANQGSEA. This CDR3 comprises 13 residues. Trimming removed 4 bases from V and 3 bases from J; junction bases left unmatched: 6. CDR3 sequence: CSVVVPGGYEQYF. CDR3 DNA sequence: TGCAGCGTTGTAGTTCCAGGGGGCTACGAGCAGTACTTC.

The chain is built from TRBV4-1 and TRBJ2-2, with a weak D call TRBD2 (5 bases). CDR3 length: 17 residues. Trimming pared 4 bases from V and 5 bases from J, leaving 20 bases between. Looked up from germline, CDR1 is MGHRA and CDR2 is YSYEKL. The CDR3 DNA reads TGCGCCAGCAGCCGATCGGAGGCGATCCCGGGGACCGGGGAGCTGTTTTTT. Encoded protein: CASSRSEAIPGTGELFF.

The rearrangement joins TRBV27 to TRBJ1-2; 8 positions agree with TRBD1. V lost 5 bases to trimming and J lost 1 base; unmatched junction nucleotides: 6. The CDR3 has 15 amino acids. Germline-derived CDR1 and CDR2 are MNHEY and SMNVEV (reference sequence). The CDR3 is CASSPRDRFNYGYTF. The CDR3 nucleotides are TGTGCCAGCAGTCCCCGGGACAGGTTTAACTATGGCTACACCTTC.

V gene TRBV5-6 combines with J gene TRBJ2-3, with D perhaps being TRBD1 or TRBD2 (5 bases each). The CDR3 totals 18 residues. CDR1 SGHDT and CDR2 YYEEEE come from the germline V gene. Trimming cost V 1 base and J 7 bases, with 25 bases left between them. The CDR3 is CASSLWNKLAGSGNTQYF. The CDR3 DNA sequence: TGTGCCAGCAGCTTGTGGAATAAGTTGGCAGGGAGTGGGAATACGCAGTATTTT.

The chain's CDR3 is CASSLPASSYEQYF. The CDR3 DNA reads TGTGCCAGCAGCTTACCAGCCAGTAGCTACGAGCAGTACTTC. The chain joins TRBV7-9 to TRBJ2-7; D unclear. CDR1 and CDR2 (germline): SEHNR, FQNEAQ (reference sequence). V lost 2 bases, J lost 3 bases, and 11 bases lay in between. The CDR3 spans 14 residues.

The V and J genes are TRBV5-8 and TRBJ1-4; 8 positions agree with TRBD1. The V segment lost 4 bases and the J segment 6 bases; nucleotides outside the gene matches: 8. The CDR3 is made up of 15 amino acids. Germline values: CDR1 SGHTS, CDR2 YDEGEE. For the CDR3, the DNA is TGTGCCAGCAGCCCCGGAGGACAGGGATATGAAAAACTGTTTTTT. This gives the protein CASSPGGQGYEKLFF.

The J gene is TRBJ1-2, the V gene TRBV9, with 7 positions matching TRBD1. CDR3 length: 15 residues. With V trimmed by 0 bases and J by 2 bases, 4 bases remained unmatched. Germline-derived CDR1 and CDR2 are SGDLS and YYNGEE. CDR3 amino acids: CASSVGQGSNYGYTF. CDR3 DNA: TGTGCCAGCAGCGTAGGACAGGGCTCCAACTATGGCTACACCTTC.

As DNA, the CDR3 is TGTGCCAGCAGTCTAGACGTAAACAATGAGCAGTTCTTC. It is translated as CASSLDVNNEQFF. The chain couples TRBV27 to TRBJ2-1; D is uncertain. CDR3 length: 13 amino acids. Germline V gene data show CDR1 as MNHEY and CDR2 as SMNVEV (reference sequence). V lost 5 bases and J 5 bases, leaving 10 bases between the germline ends.

This clone was seen just once. The chain employs TRBV2 and TRBJ1-4, with no clear D. CDR3 length: 15 amino acids. Germline V gene data show CDR1 as SNHLY and CDR2 as FYNNEI. Trimming took 4 bases from V and 5 from J, leaving 14 bases between them. CDR3 sequence reads: CASSAWGDTNEKLFF. Written as DNA, the CDR3 is TGTGCCAGCAGTGCTTGGGGAGACACAAATGAAAAACTGTTTTTT.

This rearrangement joins TRBV28 to TRBJ2-2; 8 bases match TRBD1. CDR1 MDHEN and CDR2 SYDVKM come from the germline V gene. The V segment lost 3 bases and the J segment 7 bases; nucleotides outside the gene matches: 7. CDR3 length: 15 residues. The CDR3: CASSFRTGWGGELFF. The CDR3 DNA reads as TGTGCCAGCAGTTTTAGGACAGGGTGGGGCGGGGAGCTGTTTTTT.